The source of this T cell receptor (beta chain) is a study of vaccination and CD4 T cells after COVID-19. Background on the study: Median draw time for post-COVID samples was more than 80 days post-diagnosis (range 35 to 161).

The CDR3 has 12 amino acids. The V gene's germline CDR1 is DFQATT and CDR2 SNEGSKA (reference sequence). Study outcomes and limitations: In convalescent patients, a median approximately 90% of reactive clones appeared only post-vaccination.

Scientists ran DNA taken from cultured CD4+ T cells through the Oncomine TCR Beta short-read assay for sequencing. TCRdb ran MiXCR on the PCR reads and lists one entry per CDR3 protein. The sample lists fewer than 20,000 distinct CDR3 sequences; 55% to 70% were seen once. This clonotype has a handful of counts. Its antigen is still unknown. Treatment: approximately nine-day PBMC culture with coronavirus spike peptide pools or control peptides (ViraFEST assay). Half of the medium was exchanged for fresh IL-2 medium, first on day 3 and then on day 7. J is TRBJ1-5 and V is TRBV20-1; D uncertain. Sample: CD4+ T cells from blood, cultured in vitro. The receptor was isolated from a human donor who had recovered from COVID-19. The CDR3 DNA reads TGCAGCTCCGGACCTGGCAATCAGCCCCAGCATTTT. Translating gives CSSGPGNQPQHF.